These 28 T cell receptor beta chains were sequenced from one sample in a study of vaccination and CD4 T cells after COVID-19. The antigens for these receptors are not known. Sequencing of the DNA from cultured CD4+ T cells was carried out with the Oncomine TCR Beta short-read assay. In this case, cultured CD4+ T cells provided the extracted genomic DNA. MiXCR, applied by TCRdb to the PCR reads, yields one record per CDR3 protein. The data hold about 6,900 distinct CDR3 sequences, with approximately 34% observed a single time. Treatment here: approximately 10-day PBMC culture with coronavirus spike peptide pools or control peptides (ViraFEST assay). Gathering of the CD4+ T cells, from the unexposed donor, took place before the COVID-19 pandemic (2011-2018). Sequences were obtained from CD4+ T cells from blood, cultured in vitro. These receptors were taken from a human donor in good health.

This clonotype came up a few times. The V and J genes are TRBV7-9 and TRBJ1-1, with D uncertain. V dropped 4 bases and J dropped 5 bases, with 11 bases sitting between them. This CDR3 contains 13 residues. Germline loops: CDR1 SEHNR, CDR2 FQNEAQ (reference sequence). CDR3: CASSWPEATEAFF. In DNA, the CDR3 is TGTGCCAGCAGCTGGCCGGAAGCGACTGAAGCTTTCTTT.

The chain links TRBV19 to TRBJ2-3, with a weak D call TRBD1 (6 bases). This CDR3 comprises 16 residues. Looked up from germline, CDR1 is LNHDA and CDR2 is SQIVND (reference sequence). Trimming removed 5 bases at V and 0 bases at J, with 15 bases between. The CDR3 protein is CASSSRGRGSTDTQYF. The CDR3 bases are TGTGCCAGTAGTTCTCGGGGCAGGGGCAGCACAGATACGCAGTATTTT.

This clonotype has only a few counts. This chain joins TRBV7-3 and TRBJ2-5; 10 bases align to TRBD1. The V gene's germline CDR1 is SGHTA and CDR2 FQGTGA. The CDR3 has 14 amino acids. J lost 5 bases, V lost 5 bases, and 5 bases had no gene match. This CDR3 is CASSPAGQGETQYF. DNA of the CDR3: TGTGCCAGCAGCCCCGCGGGACAGGGGGAGACCCAGTACTTC.

This chain uses TRBV27 with TRBJ2-3; tentative D call: TRBD2 (6 bases). V dropped 7 bases and J dropped 6 bases, with 17 bases sitting between them. Germline CDR1 is MNHEY and CDR2 is SMNVEV (reference sequence). CDR3 length: 14 amino acids. The CDR3 DNA reads TGTGCCAGCAATCCGGGAGTGGTTCCGGATACGCAGTATTTT. Encoded protein: CASNPGVVPDTQYF.

V is TRBV7-9 and J is TRBJ2-3; tentatively, D is TRBD2 (5 bases). CDR1 SEHNR and CDR2 FQNEAQ come from the germline V gene (reference sequence). The CDR3 loop spans 17 amino acids. Trimming stripped 4 bases from V and 0 bases from J, with 17 bases between. CDR3 in DNA: TGTGCCAGCAGCTCTCAACACGTCGGCGGGAGCACAGATACGCAGTATTTT. Its translation: CASSSQHVGGSTDTQYF. The entire variable domain, with the rest obtained from reference TRBV7-9 and TRBJ2-3, is as follows: DTGVSQNPRHKITKRGQNVTFRCDPISEHNRLYWYRQTLGQGPEFLTYFQNEAQLEKSRLLSDRFSAERPKGSFSTLEIQRTEQGDSAMYLCASSSQHVGGSTDTQYFGPGTRLTVL.

This clonotype was detected a few times. The CDR3 bases are TGTGCCAGCAGGGCCCGAGAGGGGACCGGCACTGAAGCTTTCTTT. This sequence encodes CASRAREGTGTEAFF. V usage is TRBV27 and J usage is TRBJ1-1, with D possibly TRBD1 on 5 matching bases. The germline gives CDR1 MNHEY, CDR2 SMNVEV (reference sequence). This CDR3 is 15 amino acids long. V was shortened by 6 bases and J by 4 bases, with 18 bases between the two germline ends.

The chain couples TRBV11-3 to TRBJ1-6, with D perhaps TRBD1 (5 bases). V lost 0 bases and J 6 bases, leaving 9 bases between the germline ends. This CDR3 has 15 amino acids. CDR1 is SGHNT and CDR2 is YENEEA in the germline V gene. This CDR3 reads CASSLDGHVNSPLHF. In DNA, the CDR3 is TGTGCCAGCAGCTTAGACGGACATGTTAATTCACCCCTCCACTTT.

This rearrangement joins TRBV6-2 or TRBV6-3 to TRBJ2-7, with D tentatively TRBD2 (5 bases). The CDR3 loop spans 16 amino acids. V dropped 6 bases and J dropped 0 bases, with 18 bases sitting between them. The germline gives CDR1 MNHEY, CDR2 SVGEGT. The CDR3 loop reads CASRALDNRGSYEQYF. CDR3 sequence (DNA): TGTGCCAGCAGGGCCCTAGACAACCGGGGCTCCTACGAGCAGTACTTC.

This clonotype occurred a few times. The rearrangement joins TRBV30 to TRBJ1-5, with a weak D call TRBD1 (6 bases). With 1 base removed from V and 7 bases from J, the gap between germline ends came to 17 bases. Germline V gives CDR1 GTSNPN, CDR2 SVGIG (reference sequence). The CDR3 contains 15 residues. DNA for the CDR3: TGTGCCTGGAGTGCCACCTTGGGGGGGCGGCAGCCCCAGCATTTT. This gives the protein CAWSATLGGRQPQHF.

This clonotype is medium-sized (0.01 to 0.1%) in the sample. The CDR3 loop reads CASSFGQGSPLHF. CDR3 DNA: TGTGCCAGCAGTTTCGGACAGGGTTCACCCCTCCACTTT. The V gene is TRBV27, the J gene TRBJ1-6, with TRBD1 identical over 8 bases. The CDR3 has 13 residues. Germline V CDR1 and CDR2: MNHEY, SMNVEV (reference sequence). Germline trimming cut 3 bases from V and 9 bases from J; bases unmatched to any gene: 1.

The V gene is TRBV6-2 or TRBV6-3, the J gene TRBJ2-5; D unclear. The CDR3 has 14 amino acids. Trimming cost V 5 bases and J 4 bases, with 14 bases left between them. CDR1 is MNHEY and CDR2 is SVGEGT in the germline V gene. The chain's CDR3 is CASSPPPSSETQYF. CDR3 DNA: TGTGCCAGCAGTCCACCGCCGTCCTCAGAGACCCAGTACTTC.

In this sample, this clonotype turned up once. This sequence joins TRBV10-3 and TRBJ1-1, with D possibly being TRBD1 (5 bases). Germline loops: CDR1 ENHRY, CDR2 SYGVKD. The CDR3 extends over 14 amino acids. The germline V and J ends were trimmed by 6 bases and 7 bases, with 18 bases remaining between them. CDR3 in amino acids: CAISPDTSGGEAFF. CDR3 DNA: TGTGCCATCAGCCCCGACACTTCCGGGGGTGAAGCTTTCTTT.

The chain couples TRBV7-9 to TRBJ2-2; 8 nucleotides match TRBD1. The CDR3 extends over 16 amino acids. After removal of 5 bases from V and 3 bases from J, the junction contained 8 bases not matched to a gene. The germline CDR1 and CDR2 sequences are SEHNR and FQNEAQ (reference sequence). CDR3 in amino acids: CASSQKQQGDTGELFF. As DNA, the CDR3 is TGTGCCAGCAGCCAAAAGCAACAGGGGGACACCGGGGAGCTGTTTTTT.

The V gene is TRBV7-3, the J gene TRBJ2-1; TRBD1 matches 9 bases. The CDR3 runs 17 residues. Germline V lookup: CDR1 SGHTA, CDR2 FQGTGA. The ends lost 0 bases at V and 4 bases at J; junction bases unmatched: 7. The CDR3 DNA is TGTGCCAGCAGCTTAACCGGTGGGACAGGGAGGTACAATGAGCAGTTCTTC. It translates to CASSLTGGTGRYNEQFF.

The chain recombines TRBV20-1 with TRBJ2-7; 11 bases are shared with TRBD1. CDR1 and CDR2 from the germline V gene are DFQATT and SNEGSKA (reference sequence). The V gene end was trimmed by 5 bases and the J gene end by 5 bases; junction bases not matched to a gene: 11. The CDR3 runs to 15 residues. CDR3 in amino acids: CSASSGTGGKNEQYF. DNA for the CDR3: TGCAGTGCTTCGAGCGGGACAGGGGGTAAAAACGAGCAGTACTTC.

This chain links TRBV19 with TRBJ1-2, with no clear D. CDR1 LNHDA and CDR2 SQIVND come from the germline V gene (reference sequence). This CDR3 spans 15 amino acids. Trimming cost V 6 bases and J 0 bases, with 14 bases left between them. CDR3 protein: CASRIGNTPNYGYTF. The CDR3 DNA is TGTGCCAGTAGGATCGGGAACACTCCTAACTATGGCTACACCTTC.

The chain recombines TRBV7-8 with TRBJ1-2; D may be TRBD1 (6 bases). The CDR3 runs to 14 residues. V lost 6 bases and J lost 7, with 18 bases in between. Germline V lookup: CDR1 SGHVS, CDR2 FQNEAQ. CDR3 sequence reads: CASRRTWTDPGYTF. CDR3 nucleotides: TGTGCCAGCAGACGAACCTGGACAGATCCTGGCTACACCTTC. The full variable domain, rest sourced from reference TRBV7-8 and TRBJ1-2, is GAGVSQSPRYKVAKRGQDVALRCDPISGHVSLFWYQQALGQGPEFLTYFQNEAQLDKSGLPSDRFFAERPEGSVSTLKIQRTQQEDSAVYLCASRRTWTDPGYTFGSGTRLTVV.

This clonotype came up a few times. The chain couples TRBV28 to TRBJ1-1; the match to TRBD1 covers 8 bases. J lost 3 bases, V lost 6 bases, and 3 bases had no gene match. The CDR3 covers 13 residues. The germline gives CDR1 MDHEN, CDR2 SYDVKM. The CDR3 reads CASRGTGHTEAFF. The CDR3 DNA follows: TGTGCCAGCAGAGGGACAGGCCACACTGAAGCTTTCTTT.

The rearrangement joins TRBV6-2 or TRBV6-3 to TRBJ2-2, with D maybe TRBD2 (5 bases). From germline, CDR1 is MNHEY and CDR2 SVGEGT. The CDR3 has 13 residues. The V gene lost 6 bases and the J gene lost 4 bases, with 9 bases spanning the gap. The chain's CDR3 is CASSSRATGELFF. CDR3 nucleotides: TGTGCCAGCAGCTCGCGGGCCACCGGGGAGCTGTTTTTT.

This clonotype was recorded a few times. The chain carries TRBV19 and TRBJ1-5, with 8 nucleotides matching TRBD1. J gave up 4 bases and V 6 bases, and 8 bases lay outside the gene matches. Looked up from germline, CDR1 is LNHDA and CDR2 is SQIVND (reference sequence). This CDR3 is 15 amino acids long. CDR3 sequence reads: CASSFTDRANQPQHF. The DNA for the CDR3 is TGTGCCAGTAGCTTCACGGACAGGGCGAATCAGCCCCAGCATTTT. Based on the CDR3 plus reference TRBV19 and TRBJ1-5, the full variable domain is DGGITQSPKYLFRKEGQNVTLSCEQNLNHDAMYWYRQDPGQGLRLIYYSQIVNDFQKGDIAEGYSVSREKKESFPLTVTSAQKNPTAFYLCASSFTDRANQPQHFGDGTRLSIL.

The rearrangement uses TRBV28 and TRBJ1-5; 10 bases match TRBD1. This CDR3 has 15 amino acids. Germline CDR1 reads MDHEN; CDR2 reads SYDVKM. J gave up 6 bases and V 6 bases, and 8 bases lay outside the gene matches. CDR3 in amino acids: CASRDTGQGSQPQHF. The CDR3 region has the DNA TGTGCCAGCAGGGATACGGGACAGGGGAGTCAGCCCCAGCATTTT.

In this sample, this clonotype turned up a few times. V usage is TRBV27 and J usage is TRBJ2-7; D is perhaps TRBD1 (5 bases). Germline values: CDR1 MNHEY, CDR2 SMNVEV (reference sequence). V lost 5 bases and J lost 0, with 8 bases in between. CDR3 length: 13 amino acids. The CDR3 DNA sequence: TGTGCCAGCAGTAGGACATACTCCTACGAGCAGTACTTC. Protein: CASSRTYSYEQYF.

Details on this clonotype: A much larger clone lies one base from this, so it may be a read error. The J gene is TRBJ2-2, the V gene TRBV6-4, with D unclear. Per the germline V gene, CDR1 is MRHNA and CDR2 is SNTAGT. V was cut by 2 bases and J by 3 bases, with 4 bases left in between. CDR3 length: 13 residues. In DNA form, the CDR3 reads TGTGCCAGCAGTGACAGGGACACCGGGGAGCTGTTTTTT. This codes for CASSDRDTGELFF.

The V and J genes are TRBV19 and TRBJ2-7; TRBD1 aligns across 11 bases. This CDR3 contains 16 residues. J gave up 3 bases and V 1 base, and 5 bases lay outside the gene matches. Germline-derived CDR1 and CDR2 are LNHDA and SQIVND (reference sequence). The chain's CDR3 is CASSIVRGTGGYEQYF. DNA for the CDR3: TGTGCCAGTAGTATAGTAAGAGGGACAGGGGGCTACGAGCAGTACTTC.

The rearrangement joins TRBV11-2 to TRBJ2-7, with 10 positions matching TRBD2. CDR1 SGHAT and CDR2 FQNNGV come from the germline V gene. This CDR3 comprises 15 residues. V trimming: 6 bases; J trimming: 0 bases; junction bases outside the gene matches: 5. CDR3 nucleotide sequence: TGTGCCAGCAGAACTTCTAGCGGGAGCTCCTACGAGCAGTACTTC. Translation: CASRTSSGSSYEQYF. The full variable domain, completed using reference TRBV11-2 and TRBJ2-7, is EAGVAQSPRYKIIEKRQSVAFWCNPISGHATLYWYQQILGQGPKLLIQFQNNGVVDDSQLPKDRFSAERLKGVDSTLKIQPAKLEDSAVYLCASRTSSGSSYEQYFGPGTRLTVT.

This rearrangement joins TRBV20-1 to TRBJ2-7; 7 bases agree with TRBD2. The ends lost 6 bases at V and 9 bases at J; junction bases unmatched: 17. The CDR3 loop spans 14 amino acids. CDR1 DFQATT and CDR2 SNEGSKA come from the germline V gene (reference sequence). The CDR3 coding sequence is TGCAGTGCCAGGTATCCAGCGGGGCCTACTAGGCAGTACTTC. This translates into CSARYPAGPTRQYF.

The J gene is TRBJ1-5, the V gene TRBV19, with a possible D match to TRBD1 (5 bases). CDR3 length equals 13 residues. V lost 5 bases, J lost 4 bases, and 9 bases lay in between. Germline CDR1 and CDR2: LNHDA and SQIVND (reference sequence). CDR3 loop: CASSPQGNQPQHF. CDR3 nucleotide sequence: TGTGCCAGTAGTCCCCAGGGAAATCAGCCCCAGCATTTT. Together with reference TRBV19 and TRBJ1-5, the CDR3 gives the full variable domain: DGGITQSPKYLFRKEGQNVTLSCEQNLNHDAMYWYRQDPGQGLRLIYYSQIVNDFQKGDIAEGYSVSREKKESFPLTVTSAQKNPTAFYLCASSPQGNQPQHFGDGTRLSIL.

This clonotype was seen a handful of times. This sequence joins TRBV20-1 and TRBJ2-1; D perhaps matches TRBD2 (6 bases). V was clipped by 1 base and J by 0 bases, with 13 bases between them. Germline V gives CDR1 DFQATT, CDR2 SNEGSKA (reference sequence). The CDR3 runs to 16 residues. For the CDR3, the DNA is TGCAGTGCTAGAGTGGGTAGCGGCTACTCCTACAATGAGCAGTTCTTC. This codes for CSARVGSGYSYNEQFF.